This T cell receptor (beta chain) derives from a study of control samples from healthy donors and cancer patients. This table comes from immunoSEQ multiplex PCR, and its TCRdb copy is limited to in-frame clones, with some not included. This table holds over 85,000 clones, more than 75% found once. Trimming pared 4 bases from V and 7 bases from J, leaving 8 bases between. The V gene's germline CDR1 is LGHDT and CDR2 YNNKEL (reference sequence). This CDR3 has 13 residues. The chain has TRBV3-1 (or the pseudogene TRBV3-2) and TRBJ1-6; D is unclear. This TCR derives from a woman aged 55-69 years with lung cancer. Sequences were obtained from PBMCs. The CDR3 region is CASSRSGNSPLHF. In DNA form, the CDR3 reads TGTGCCAGCAGCCGGAGCGGGAATTCACCCCTCCACTTT.